This TCR beta chain is from a study of T cell responses to AZD1222 COVID-19 vaccine. General observations from the study: No day 14 peak samples; only post-peak repertoires were characterized.

About this clone: Its antigen is not identified.

Data came from immunoSEQ multiplex PCR; TCRdb stores just in-frame clones and leaves some out. The sample includes roughly 250,000 clones, 80% to 95% seen only once; the top ten take 0.55%. This CDR3 spans 11 amino acids. Germline lookup yields CDR1 MDHEN and CDR2 SYDVKM. V was pared by 8 bases and J by 9 bases, with 14 bases between. This TCR was recovered from an adult in good health. The chain joins TRBV28 to TRBJ2-7; D possibly uses TRBD1 or TRBD2 (5 bases each). The specimen was peripheral blood, collected on day 0 of AZD1222 vaccination. The CDR3 nucleotides read TGTGCCAGCGGGGGTGGTACGGGGCAGTACTTC. This gives the protein CASGGGTGQYF.